The 26 T cell receptor beta chains presented below share a single source sample, sequenced in a study of human T cells and chemical hapten exposure. Each CDR3 protein is one row after TCRdb ran MiXCR on the RACE reads. The sample has approximately 85,000 distinct CDR3 sequences, roughly 10% seen once. The time point here: patch test 2, 6 weeks after DPC sensitization. Treatment meaning: therapeutic diphenylcyclopropenone sensitization with weekly scalp DPC. Sequenced material: whole blood, taken in connection with sensitization to the hapten diphenylcyclopropenone (DPC). The receptors originated from a woman aged 30 to 39 with alopecia areata. Some clones in this sample may be carry-over from other donors' samples.

This clonotype turned up a few times. This CDR3 reads CASSQTGTSGRHGELFF. CDR3 in DNA: TGCGCCAGCAGTCAGACCGGGACTAGCGGGAGGCACGGGGAGCTGTTTTTT. The V gene is TRBV10-1, the J gene TRBJ2-2; 15 bases map to TRBD2. Germline V lookup: CDR1 WNHNN, CDR2 SYGVQD (reference sequence). Unmatched junction bases numbered 8, after V lost 5 bases and J lost 7 bases. The CDR3 consists of 17 residues.

V usage is TRBV2 and J usage is TRBJ2-5, with TRBD2 matching over 7 bases. Germline V gene sequence: CDR1 SNHLY, CDR2 FYNNEI. With V trimmed by 6 bases and J by 1 base, 8 bases remained unmatched. The CDR3 loop spans 15 amino acids. This chain's CDR3 is CASSLRSGGQETQYF. The CDR3 DNA is TGTGCCAGCAGCCTTAGATCGGGGGGCCAAGAGACCCAGTACTTC.

The chain combines TRBV7-6 with TRBJ2-6, with D possibly called TRBD1 or TRBD2 (6 bases each). V lost 4 bases and J 0 bases, leaving 13 bases between the germline ends. Germline assignment: CDR1 SGHVS and CDR2 FNYEAQ. This CDR3 spans 17 amino acids. The DNA of the CDR3 is TGTGCCAGCAGCTCGGGGGCAGCGAACTCTGGGGCCAACGTCCTGACTTTC. Its protein is CASSSGAANSGANVLTF. The whole variable domain, remainder taken from reference TRBV7-6 and TRBJ2-6, is GAGVSQSPRYKVTKRGQDVALRCDPISGHVSLYWYRQALGQGPEFLTYFNYEAQQDKSGLPNDRFSAERPEGSISTLTIQRTEQRDSAMYRCASSSGAANSGANVLTFGAGSRLTVL.

In this sample, this clonotype turned up many times. The V and J genes are TRBV18 and TRBJ2-1; D is undetermined. The CDR3 has 16 amino acids. Between the trimmed V and J ends, which lost 0 bases and 0 bases, there was a span of 9 bases. Germline CDR1 KGHSH, CDR2 LQKENI. CDR3 sequence: CASSPPSLSSYNEQFF. CDR3 DNA: TGTGCCAGCTCACCACCCAGCCTTAGCTCCTACAATGAGCAGTTCTTC.

This chain joins TRBV24-1 and TRBJ1-5; unclear D gene. From germline, CDR1 is KGHDR and CDR2 SFDVKD. The length of the CDR3 is 13 residues. The V gene lost 3 bases and the J gene lost 6 bases, with 8 bases spanning the gap. The CDR3 region has the DNA TGTGCCACCAGTGATGATCGTAGTCAGCCCCAGCATTTT. This sequence encodes CATSDDRSQPQHF.

The table lists this clonotype with many counts. The chain is built from TRBV7-9 and TRBJ2-5; TRBD1 might be the D (7 bases). Germline CDR1 reads SEHNR; CDR2 reads FQNEAQ (reference sequence). Trimming cost V 1 base and J 4 bases, with 13 bases left between them. The CDR3 is made up of 15 amino acids. The CDR3 reads CASSLGQGGRETQYF. CDR3 DNA sequence: TGTGCCAGCAGCTTAGGCCAGGGGGGCCGAGAGACCCAGTACTTC.

This clonotype has a handful of counts. The J gene is TRBJ1-5, the V gene TRBV5-1; D ambiguous. V was cut by 0 bases and J by 1 base, with 11 bases left in between. The CDR3 contains 16 residues. CDR1 is SGHRS, CDR2 YFSETQ, per germline. The CDR3 sequence: CASSLDGMGSNQPQHF. The CDR3, as DNA: TGCGCCAGCAGCTTGGACGGGATGGGAAGCAATCAGCCCCAGCATTTT.

This clonotype was counted only a few times. The J gene is TRBJ2-1, the V gene TRBV9, with 10 nucleotides matching TRBD2. The CDR3 runs 16 residues. Trimming took 3 bases from V and 2 from J; bases not matched to a gene: 5. Germline lookup yields CDR1 SGDLS and CDR2 YYNGEE. CDR3 DNA sequence: TGTGCCAGCAGCGCGATAGCGGGGGGCACCTACAATGAGCAGTTCTTC. Translated: CASSAIAGGTYNEQFF.

This clonotype was recorded many times. The chain employs TRBV25-1 and TRBJ2-2; no clear D gene. V was cut by 1 base and J by 6 bases, with 15 bases left in between. The CDR3 is made up of 16 amino acids. Germline CDR1 and CDR2: MGHDK and SYGVNS. CDR3 residues: CASSEFGRRPAGELFF. CDR3 sequence (DNA): TGTGCCAGCAGTGAATTTGGCCGCCGCCCGGCCGGGGAGCTGTTTTTT.

A note on this clonotype: The junction shows a germline mismatch at one end, possibly a read error. The chain carries TRBV7-9 and TRBJ2-5; 7 positions agree with TRBD1. This CDR3 spans 18 amino acids. The germline gives CDR1 SEHNR, CDR2 FQNEAQ (reference sequence). The CDR3 region has the DNA TGTGTCAGCAGGCGCCTACCCCCCGGGACAGATCCCTTAGAGACCCAGTACTTC. The encoded protein is CVSRRLPPGTDPLETQYF.

This clonotype came up many times. The rearrangement joins TRBV4-3 to TRBJ1-5; no reliable D call. The CDR3 runs to 15 residues. Per germline, CDR1 LGHNA and CDR2 YSLEER. The V gene lost 0 bases and the J gene lost 0 bases, with 6 bases spanning the gap. CDR3 sequence reads: CASSQDAGSNQPQHF. The CDR3 coding sequence is TGCGCCAGCAGCCAAGATGCGGGTAGCAATCAGCCCCAGCATTTT.

The CDR3 protein is CSARDRQGVYNSPLHF. The CDR3 region has the DNA TGCAGTGCTAGAGACCGACAGGGCGTCTATAATTCACCCCTCCACTTT. The gene calls are TRBV20-1 and TRBJ1-6, with TRBD1 matching 7 bases. In germline, CDR1 is DFQATT, CDR2 SNEGSKA (reference sequence). The CDR3 is made up of 16 amino acids. V lost 0 bases, J lost 3 bases, and 5 bases stayed unmatched.

V is TRBV29-1 and J is TRBJ2-7; D might be TRBD1 (6 bases). The V gene's germline CDR1 is SQVTM and CDR2 ANQGSEA. This CDR3 has 15 amino acids. V lost 3 bases to trimming and J lost 0 bases, with 15 bases between them. CDR3 protein: CSVEQQGLASYEQYF. The CDR3 nucleotides read TGCAGCGTTGAGCAACAGGGCCTGGCCTCCTACGAGCAGTACTTC.

The chain carries TRBV28 and TRBJ2-1; TRBD1 aligns across 8 bases. In germline, CDR1 is MDHEN, CDR2 SYDVKM. J was trimmed by 10 bases and V by 2 bases; bases with no gene match: 4. The CDR3 spans 13 residues. The chain's CDR3 is CASSLLGDREQFF. As DNA, the CDR3 is TGTGCCAGCAGTTTACTAGGGGACAGGGAGCAGTTCTTC.

This clonotype was detected ten times or more. The rearrangement uses TRBV12-3 or TRBV12-4 and TRBJ1-2, with a weak D call TRBD1 (5 bases). This CDR3 has 14 amino acids. V was cut by 6 bases and J by 3 bases, with 14 bases left in between. CDR3 loop: CASSSGLGDYGYTF. CDR3 DNA sequence: TGTGCCAGCAGCTCCGGTCTAGGGGACTATGGCTACACCTTC.

This clonotype was counted a few times. The V gene is TRBV4-1, the J gene TRBJ1-4, with D uncertain. The CDR3 consists of 15 residues. Germline V CDR1 and CDR2: MGHRA, YSYEKL. Trimming removed 1 base from V and 4 bases from J, with 10 bases in between. The CDR3 DNA reads as TGCGCCAGCAGCCAAGTATATGATAATAATGAAAAACTGTTTTTT. Translating it yields CASSQVYDNNEKLFF.

Many counts were recorded for this clonotype. This chain uses TRBV15 with TRBJ1-3; tentative D call: TRBD1 (6 bases). This CDR3 has 17 residues. Germline CDR1 reads LNHNV; CDR2 reads YYDKDF (reference sequence). V dropped 0 bases and J dropped 0 bases, with 12 bases sitting between them. The CDR3 sequence: CATSRDPGDRSGNTIYF. The CDR3 DNA is TGTGCCACCAGCAGAGACCCAGGGGACCGCTCTGGAAACACCATATATTTT.

This clonotype showed up many times. The V call is TRBV6-6, the J call TRBJ1-1; no clear D gene. The CDR3 contains 14 residues. Germline lookup yields CDR1 MNHNY and CDR2 SVGAGI (reference sequence). Trimming left V 6 bases short and J 3 bases short, with 14 bases between. Here the CDR3 DNA reads TGTGCCAGCAGACCTCCGCGCGGACACACTGAAGCTTTCTTT. Residues: CASRPPRGHTEAFF.

This clonotype was observed many times. CDR3 sequence: CAISDREFYGYTF. The DNA for the CDR3 is TGTGCCATCAGTGACCGGGAGTTCTATGGCTACACCTTC. The chain uses TRBV10-3 and TRBJ1-2; D not resolved. Trimming took 3 bases from V and 4 from J, leaving 9 bases between them. CDR3 length: 13 residues. The germline V gene encodes CDR1 ENHRY and CDR2 SYGVKD.

This chain links TRBV10-3 with TRBJ1-4; D possibly corresponds to TRBD1 (5 bases). The CDR3 is 12 amino acids. Trimming left V 3 bases short and J 7 bases short, with 6 bases between. The germline gives CDR1 ENHRY, CDR2 SYGVKD. In nucleotides, the CDR3 is TGTGCCATCAGTGAACAGGTTGAAAAACTGTTTTTT. Protein: CAISEQVEKLFF.

This clonotype was detected ten times or more. V usage is TRBV9 and J usage is TRBJ1-3; D ambiguous. V lost 4 bases to trimming and J lost 2 bases, with 16 bases between them. CDR1 SGDLS and CDR2 YYNGEE come from the germline V gene. The CDR3 is made up of 16 amino acids. The CDR3 reads CASSQDPIVAGNTIYF. The CDR3 bases are TGTGCCAGCAGCCAGGATCCCATCGTCGCTGGAAACACCATATATTTT.

This clonotype was recorded at least ten times. This chain joins TRBV2 and TRBJ1-1, with 7 positions matching TRBD1. Germline V lookup: CDR1 SNHLY, CDR2 FYNNEI. V dropped 5 bases and J dropped 1; count of bases not matched to a gene: 4. This CDR3 has 14 residues. The CDR3 loop is CASSPRTGNTEAFF. The CDR3 bases are TGTGCCAGCAGTCCGCGGACAGGGAACACTGAAGCTTTCTTT. Complete variable domain (other parts from reference TRBV2 and TRBJ1-1): EPEVTQTPSHQVTQMGQEVILRCVPISNHLYFYWYRQILGQKVEFLVSFYNNEISEKSEIFDDQFSVERPDGSNFTLKIRSTKLEDSAMYFCASSPRTGNTEAFFGQGTRLTVV.

This clonotype was seen ten or more times. The chain is built from TRBV18 and TRBJ2-1; D might be TRBD2 (5 bases). There are 15 residues in the CDR3. Per the germline V gene, CDR1 is KGHSH and CDR2 is LQKENI. V lost 6 bases to trimming and J lost 7 bases, with 19 bases between them. CDR3 amino acids: CASSPASGAGNEQFF. The CDR3 DNA reads as TGTGCCAGCTCCCCCGCAAGCGGAGCAGGAAATGAGCAGTTCTTC.

This clonotype was seen many times. The J gene is TRBJ2-3, the V gene TRBV6-6, with 8 bases aligning to TRBD1. The CDR3 is 15 residues long. The junction had 3 bases not matched to a gene; V was cut back by 0 bases and J by 4 bases. Germline V lookup: CDR1 MNHNY, CDR2 SVGAGI (reference sequence). Here the CDR3 reads CASSYSRQGSDTQYF. The CDR3 nucleotides read TGTGCCAGCAGTTACTCGAGACAGGGGTCAGATACGCAGTATTTT.

This chain joins TRBV7-2 and TRBJ2-5; the D gene is possibly TRBD2 (5 bases). Trimming stripped 2 bases from V and 0 bases from J, with 7 bases between. CDR1 is SGHTA, CDR2 FQGNSA, per germline. CDR3 size: 14 residues. In nucleotides, the CDR3 is TGTGCCAGCAGCTTATCCGGGAACCAAGAGACCCAGTACTTC. Translation gives CASSLSGNQETQYF. Filled out from reference TRBV7-2 and TRBJ2-5, the complete variable domain reads GAGVSQSPSNKVTEKGKDVELRCDPISGHTALYWYRQSLGQGLEFLIYFQGNSAPDKSGLPSDRFSAERTGGSVSTLTIQRTQQEDSAVYLCASSLSGNQETQYFGPGTRLLVL.

This sequence joins TRBV20-1 and TRBJ2-7; 8 bases are a match to TRBD2. V lost 3 bases to trimming and J lost 4 bases; unmatched junction nucleotides: 8. Germline V gene data show CDR1 as DFQATT and CDR2 as SNEGSKA (reference sequence). This CDR3 region has 14 residues. The CDR3, as DNA: TGCAGTGCTAGGGTTAGCGGGATACTATACGAGCAGTACTTC. Its protein product is CSARVSGILYEQYF.